The rows below give T cell receptor beta chains drawn from one sample of a study of PD-L1 blockade in urothelial cancer. This table comes from immunoSEQ multiplex PCR, and its TCRdb copy is limited to in-frame clones, with some not included. Among fewer than 65,000 clones listed, 70% to 90% were seen once. The sample in question was PBMCs, obtained around atezolizumab (anti-PD-L1) treatment. The source of these receptors is an older man with urothelial cancer. Each CDR3 is given with its conserved first and last residue. Each record gives: V gene, D gene, clone size, J gene, CDR3 protein, CDR3 DNA. D genes are given only for firm matches. Some rows have no size entry. The others give once, few or many, or a class for an expanded clone.

TRBV7-9	.	.	TRBJ2-7	CASSLIKYEQYF	TGTGCCAGCAGCTTAATCAAATACGAGCAGTACTTC
TRBV19	TRBD1	.	TRBJ1-5	CASSIGTGNQPQHF	TGTGCCAGTAGTATTGGGACAGGGAATCAGCCCCAGCATTTT
TRBV5-1	TRBD1	.	TRBJ1-4	CASSSGGLNEKLFF	TGCGCCAGCAGCTCAGGGGGATTGAATGAAAAACTGTTTTTT
TRBV9	.	.	TRBJ1-2	CASSVGGIYTF	TGTGCCAGCAGCGTCGGGGGAATCTACACCTTC
TRBV11-2	.	.	TRBJ2-7	CASRQVSYEQYF	TGTGCCAGCAGGCAAGTGAGCTACGAGCAGTACTTC
TRBV29-1	.	few	TRBJ1-3	CSGQTGTGNTIYF	TGCAGCGGGCAAACAGGAACTGGAAACACCATATATTTT
TRBV9	.	.	TRBJ1-4	CASSVGGAGEKLFF	TGTGCCAGCAGCGTTGGGGGGGCCGGTGAAAAACTGTTTTTT
TRBV18	TRBD2	few	TRBJ2-2	CASSPRIAGVGELFF	TGTGCCAGCTCACCACGAATAGCGGGAGTCGGGGAGCTGTTTTTT
TRBV5-6	TRBD2	.	TRBJ2-5	CASSLEAGEREETQYF	TGTGCCAGCAGCTTGGAAGCGGGAGAAAGGGAAGAGACCCAGTACTTC
TRBV5-5	.	once	TRBJ1-1	CASSPLTDEAFF	TGTGCCAGCAGCCCACTGACAGATGAAGCTTTCTTT
TRBV7-3	TRBD1	once	TRBJ2-5	CASSRIGTGSETQYF	TGTGCCAGCAGCCGTATCGGGACAGGGTCTGAGACCCAGTACTTC
TRBV29-1	.	.	TRBJ1-2	CSVEGIGGDGYTF	TGCAGCGTTGAAGGAATCGGAGGCGATGGCTACACCTTC
TRBV11-3	TRBD2	.	TRBJ2-1	CASSLDLSGSNEQFF	TGTGCCAGCAGCTTAGATCTAAGCGGGAGCAATGAGCAGTTCTTC
TRBV4-1	TRBD1	few	TRBJ2-7	CASSQQGVSYEQYF	TGCGCCAGCAGCCAACAGGGGGTCTCCTACGAGCAGTACTTC
TRBV7-2	TRBD2	.	TRBJ2-7	CASSLTRSLTSELTYEQYF	TGTGCCAGCAGCTTAACCCGCTCGCTTACTAGCGAACTAACCTACGAGCAGTACTTC
TRBV11-1	TRBD2	.	TRBJ2-7	CASTNPGLEFHEQYF	TGTGCCAGCACAAATCCGGGACTAGAGTTCCACGAGCAGTACTTC
TRBV11-2	TRBD2	.	TRBJ2-7	CASSLDGGESDEQYF	TGTGCCAGCAGCTTAGATGGGGGGGAATCTGACGAGCAGTACTTC
TRBV5-1	.	.	TRBJ2-1	CASSEQPGLQSYNEQFF	TGCGCCAGCAGCGAACAGCCGGGACTGCAATCCTACAATGAGCAGTTCTTC
TRBV4-2	TRBD2	.	TRBJ2-7	CASSQATSEHSYEQYF	TGTGCCAGCAGCCAAGCAACTAGCGAACACTCCTACGAGCAGTACTTC
TRBV11-3	.	.	TRBJ1-1	CASSLATGEAFF	TGTGCCAGCAGCTTAGCTACGGGTGAAGCTTTCTTT
TRBV7-2	.	.	TRBJ2-7	CASSSPGVVDEQYF	TGTGCCAGCAGCTCGCCCGGGGTAGTTGACGAGCAGTACTTC
TRBV4-3	TRBD1	.	TRBJ2-5	CASSQGDREETQYF	TGCGCCAGCAGCCAAGGCGACAGGGAAGAGACCCAGTACTTC
TRBV30	.	.	TRBJ2-7	CAWSVLGGGEQYF	TGTGCCTGGAGTGTACTTGGAGGAGGGGAGCAGTACTTC
TRBV5-5	.	.	TRBJ1-4	CASRPDISTNEKLFF	TGTGCCAGCAGGCCGGACATTTCAACTAATGAAAAACTGTTTTTT
TRBV7-9	.	.	TRBJ2-5	CASSSLTGQETQYF	TGTGCCAGCAGCTCCCTCACCGGGCAAGAGACCCAGTACTTC
TRBV6-5	TRBD1	.	TRBJ2-3	CATGGDRSADTQYF	TGTGCCACGGGCGGGGACAGGTCCGCAGATACGCAGTATTTT
TRBV5-4	.	.	TRBJ2-5	CASRAELEQETQYF	TGTGCCAGCAGAGCCGAACTAGAGCAAGAGACCCAGTACTTC
TRBV5-4	.	once	TRBJ2-1	CASSFGDNEQFF	TGTGCCAGCAGCTTCGGGGATAATGAGCAGTTCTTC
TRBV7-2	.	.	TRBJ2-7	CASNLIGGSSYEQYF	TGTGCCAGCAATCTAATAGGGGGTAGCTCCTACGAGCAGTACTTC
TRBV11-2	TRBD1	.	TRBJ2-5	CASSLDRGLGQETQYF	TGTGCCAGCAGCTTAGACAGGGGGCTAGGCCAAGAGACCCAGTACTTC
TRBV7-6	TRBD2	.	TRBJ2-7	CASSSGESGIDSYEQYF	TGTGCCAGCAGTTCCGGAGAGAGCGGGATCGACTCCTACGAGCAGTACTTC
TRBV4-1	.	.	TRBJ2-3	CASSQDLAPTQYF	TGTGCCAGCAGCCAAGATTTGGCCCCGACGCAGTATTTT
TRBV2	.	.	TRBJ2-6	CARISATGSGANVLTF	TGTGCCAGGATAAGTGCTACTGGCTCTGGGGCCAACGTCCTGACTTTC
TRBV6-1	.	once	TRBJ2-7	CASNGGGQYF	TGTGCCAGCAATGGAGGCGGTCAGTACTTC
TRBV7-2	.	.	TRBJ2-5	CASSPPRGRGETQYF	TGTGCCAGCAGCCCGCCCCGGGGTAGGGGGGAGACCCAGTACTTC
TRBV30	TRBD2	medium-sized	TRBJ2-7	CAWSGLAGDEQYF	TGTGCCTGGAGTGGACTAGCGGGAGACGAGCAGTACTTC
TRBV5-5	.	once	TRBJ2-7	CASSLAETYEQYF	TGTGCCAGCAGCTTAGCGGAGACCTACGAGCAGTACTTC
TRBV7-2	.	.	TRBJ2-5	CASSLSGVRETQYF	TGTGCCAGCAGCTTATCGGGAGTTCGGGAGACCCAGTACTTC
TRBV23-1	.	.	TRBJ1-5	CASSQPGTDQPQHF	TGCGCCAGCAGTCAGCCCGGGACTGATCAGCCCCAGCATTTT
TRBV6-5	.	.	TRBJ2-2	CASSTSSGNTGELFF	TGTGCCAGCAGTACCTCTTCAGGGAACACCGGGGAGCTGTTTTTT